A single sample is the source of the 22 T cell receptor beta chains below, sequenced in a study of blood T cell repertoires in COVID-19. The data were produced by immunoSEQ multiplex PCR, yet TCRdb's version contains in-frame clones alone and is incomplete. The profile covers 350,000 to 450,000 clones, with around 91% appearing a single time and under 2% taken by the ten largest. The specimen was peripheral blood. These receptors were taken from a woman between 40 and 50 years old with COVID-19, enrolled during active disease.

The rearrangement uses TRBV7-2 and TRBJ1-5; 7 bases are shared with TRBD1. This CDR3 has 16 residues. After removal of 0 bases from V and 5 bases from J, the junction contained 7 bases not matched to a gene. Germline values: CDR1 SGHTA, CDR2 FQGNSA. CDR3 in amino acids: CASSLAVDRPYQPQHF. CDR3 nucleotides: TGTGCCAGCAGCTTAGCGGTGGACAGGCCATATCAGCCCCAGCATTTT.

The chain employs TRBV7-8 and TRBJ1-4, with D maybe TRBD1 (5 bases). Germline V gene lookup returns CDR1 SGHVS and CDR2 FQNEAQ. The V end lost 1 base, the J end lost 5 bases, and 11 bases lay between the germline ends. This CDR3 has 15 amino acids. CDR3 sequence reads: CASSLVGVKNEKLFF. The CDR3, as DNA: TGTGCCAGCAGCTTAGTAGGGGTGAAGAATGAAAAACTGTTTTTT.

A few counts support this clone. V and J are TRBV5-5 and TRBJ1-4, with 8 bases aligning to TRBD1. Germline assignment: CDR1 SGHKS and CDR2 YYEKEE (reference sequence). The CDR3 length is 16 residues. J gave up 4 bases and V 4 bases, and 9 bases lay outside the gene matches. CDR3: CASSTRTGTRNEKLFF. In nucleotides, the CDR3 is TGTGCCAGCAGCACAAGGACAGGGACCCGTAATGAAAAACTGTTTTTT.

The chain links TRBV5-1 to TRBJ1-6; the match to TRBD1 covers 8 bases. The CDR3 is made up of 15 amino acids. CDR1 and CDR2 (germline): SGHRS, YFSETQ. The trim removed 0 bases at V and 9 bases at J, leaving 5 bases unmatched. As DNA, the CDR3 is TGCGCCAGCAGCTTGGGGGGACAGGTTAGTTCACCCCTCCACTTT. This encodes CASSLGGQVSSPLHF.

The genes are TRBV30 and TRBJ2-7; 11 nucleotides match TRBD2. The CDR3 extends over 15 amino acids. Trimming removed 3 bases from V and 2 bases from J; junction bases left unmatched: 6. Germline CDR1 reads GTSNPN; CDR2 reads SVGIG (reference sequence). The DNA for the CDR3 is TGTGCCTGGAGGGCCGGGACTAGCGGAACCTACGAGCAGTACTTC. It encodes CAWRAGTSGTYEQYF.

J is TRBJ1-4 and V is TRBV29-1; 8 positions agree with TRBD1. The CDR3 loop spans 13 amino acids. Trimming took 7 bases from V and 7 from J; bases not matched to a gene: 8. The germline gives CDR1 SQVTM, CDR2 ANQGSEA. CDR3 nucleotide sequence: TGCAGCGCCAGGACAGGGACGAGTGAAAAACTGTTTTTT. Protein: CSARTGTSEKLFF.

The chain uses TRBV7-2 and TRBJ1-3; D is uncertain. The CDR3 loop spans 15 amino acids. Germline V gives CDR1 SGHTA, CDR2 FQGNSA. Deletions cut 5 bases from V and 0 bases from J, with 11 bases between. CDR3 nucleotide sequence: TGTGCCAGCAGCCCTCAGGTTTTCTCTGGAAACACCATATATTTT. Translating gives CASSPQVFSGNTIYF. Full variable domain (rest looked up from reference TRBV7-2 and TRBJ1-3): GAGVSQSPSNKVTEKGKDVELRCDPISGHTALYWYRQSLGQGLEFLIYFQGNSAPDKSGLPSDRFSAERTGGSVSTLTIQRTQQEDSAVYLCASSPQVFSGNTIYFGEGSWLTVV.

This chain connects TRBV6-2 or TRBV6-3 to TRBJ2-3; weak D call: TRBD2 (7 bases). V lost 2 bases and J lost 0, with 12 bases in between. The germline gives CDR1 MNHEY, CDR2 SVGEGT. This CDR3 spans 16 amino acids. The CDR3 DNA reads TGTGCCAGCAGTTACAGCGGGGACATTAGCACAGATACGCAGTATTTT. It encodes CASSYSGDISTDTQYF.

The chain combines TRBV9 with TRBJ2-7, with 11 bases lining up with TRBD2. Germline-derived CDR1 and CDR2 are SGDLS and YYNGEE. The CDR3 covers 14 residues. V shed 4 bases and J 4 bases; nucleotides not matched to a gene: 4. The CDR3 reads CASSSSGGLYEQYF. The CDR3 nucleotides read TGTGCCAGCAGCTCTAGCGGGGGGTTGTACGAGCAGTACTTC.

The CDR3 region is CASSRDQYEQYF. In DNA, the CDR3 is TGTGCCAGCAGTCGGGATCAGTATGAGCAGTACTTC. The chain combines TRBV12-3 or TRBV12-4 with TRBJ2-7; TRBD2 is a possible D gene (5 bases). Trimming pared 5 bases from V and 7 bases from J, leaving 12 bases between. CDR3 length equals 12 residues.

The CDR3 nucleotides are TGCGCCAGCAAAGAGGGGGAAAAAAACATTCAGTACTTC. This translates into CASKEGEKNIQYF. The chain is built from TRBV5-1 and TRBJ2-4, with a weak D call TRBD1 (6 bases). Trimming left V 6 bases short and J 4 bases short, with 11 bases between. Germline CDR1 is SGHRS and CDR2 is YFSETQ. This CDR3 region has 13 residues.

J is TRBJ1-5 and V is TRBV7-9; TRBD1 aligns across 7 bases. CDR3 length: 14 amino acids. Looked up from germline, CDR1 is SEHNR and CDR2 is FQNEAQ (reference sequence). The V gene end was trimmed by 4 bases and the J gene end by 5 bases; junction bases not matched to a gene: 5. The CDR3 DNA follows: TGTGCCAGCAGCTACATCGGGACAGATCAGCCCCAGCATTTT. It yields the protein CASSYIGTDQPQHF.

V usage is TRBV7-2 and J usage is TRBJ1-1, with D unresolved. Germline lookup yields CDR1 SGHTA and CDR2 FQGNSA. V lost 6 bases, J lost 11 bases, and 19 bases lay in between. This CDR3 region has 13 residues. This CDR3 reads CASSLIGKRDAFF. The CDR3, as DNA: TGTGCCAGCAGTCTGATTGGGAAGAGGGATGCTTTCTTT.

The chain has TRBV4-1 and TRBJ1-1; a weak D match, TRBD1 (6 bases). Germline V CDR1 and CDR2: MGHRA, YSYEKL. The CDR3 consists of 16 residues. With 5 bases removed from V and 2 bases from J, the gap between germline ends came to 18 bases. CDR3 amino acids: CASSDGGRGGNTEAFF. The CDR3 nucleotides are TGCGCCAGCAGCGACGGAGGGAGGGGGGGTAACACTGAAGCTTTCTTT.

This rearrangement joins TRBV27 to TRBJ1-5; 8 nucleotides align to TRBD1. V lost 2 bases and J lost 2; bases outside the gene matches: 2. Germline V gene lookup returns CDR1 MNHEY and CDR2 SMNVEV (reference sequence). The CDR3 sequence is 15 residues long. As DNA, the CDR3 is TGTGCCAGCAGTTTAGGACAGGGTGGCAATCAGCCCCAGCATTTT. Encoded protein: CASSLGQGGNQPQHF.

The gene calls are TRBV27 and TRBJ1-2; D is uncertain. Germline CDR1 and CDR2: MNHEY and SMNVEV (reference sequence). The V and J ends lost 5 bases and 4 bases respectively, with 14 bases between them. This CDR3 has 14 residues. CDR3 in amino acids: CASSATPGIYGYTF. The CDR3 DNA follows: TGTGCCAGCAGTGCAACCCCAGGAATCTATGGCTACACCTTC.

This rearrangement joins TRBV7-9 to TRBJ2-1; 8 bases align to TRBD1. CDR3 length: 14 amino acids. With 8 bases clipped from V and 2 bases from J, the junction kept 5 bases outside the gene matches. The germline gives CDR1 SEHNR, CDR2 FQNEAQ (reference sequence). CDR3 amino acids: CASRGTGAYNEQFF. CDR3 in DNA: TGTGCCAGCCGAGGGACAGGAGCCTACAATGAGCAGTTCTTC.

V usage is TRBV24-1 and J usage is TRBJ1-2; D is possibly TRBD1 (5 bases). The germline V and J ends were trimmed by 9 bases and 3 bases, with 16 bases remaining between them. This CDR3 contains 14 residues. Germline assignment: CDR1 KGHDR and CDR2 SFDVKD. For the CDR3, the DNA is TGTGCCACCCACGGAGGGGCTGGGGACTATGGCTACACCTTC. Its translation: CATHGGAGDYGYTF.

The chain is built from TRBV5-6 and TRBJ1-3, with D unclear. There are 14 residues in the CDR3. Germline V gene lookup returns CDR1 SGHDT and CDR2 YYEEEE. Trimming removed 4 bases from V and 6 bases from J, with 14 bases in between. Here the CDR3 reads CASSPWATENTIYF. CDR3 in DNA: TGTGCCAGCAGCCCTTGGGCAACCGAAAACACCATATATTTT. The complete variable domain, with remaining parts taken from reference TRBV5-6 and TRBJ1-3, reads DAGVTQSPTHLIKTRGQQVTLRCSPKSGHDTVSWYQQALGQGPQFIFQYYEEEERQRGNFPDRFSGHQFPNYSSELNVNALLLGDSALYLCASSPWATENTIYFGEGSWLTVV.

The chain couples TRBV15 to TRBJ1-2; possibly TRBD1 for D (5 bases). The ends were cut back, 8 bases at V and 5 bases at J, with 36 bases in the middle. CDR3 length: 20 amino acids. The germline gives CDR1 LNHNV, CDR2 YYDKDF (reference sequence). The CDR3 DNA is TGTGCCACCGTCGAGTTGGGGGGACTGTCCCAACCGTCGCTTGCTTATGGCTACACCTTC. Translation gives CATVELGGLSQPSLAYGYTF.

As DNA, the CDR3 is TGTGCCAGCAGCTTAAGCGGGCAAACGGGTGATGAGCAGTTCTTC. Translating it yields CASSLSGQTGDEQFF. The chain uses TRBV11-3 and TRBJ2-1, with D possibly matching TRBD2 (6 bases). The germline gives CDR1 SGHNT, CDR2 YENEEA. The CDR3 has 15 residues. Trimming removed 2 bases from V and 8 bases from J, with 16 bases in between. Together with reference TRBV11-3 and TRBJ2-1, the CDR3 gives the full variable domain: EAGVVQSPRYKIIEKKQPVAFWCNPISGHNTLYWYLQNLGQGPELLIRYENEEAVDDSQLPKDRFSAERLKGVDSTLKIQPAELGDSAVYLCASSLSGQTGDEQFFGPGTRLTVL.

The V and J genes are TRBV9 and TRBJ2-2; 8 bases fit TRBD2. This CDR3 has 17 amino acids. V lost 4 bases to trimming and J lost 1 base; unmatched junction nucleotides: 9. Germline values: CDR1 SGDLS, CDR2 YYNGEE. As DNA, the CDR3 is TGTGCCAGCAGCATCTCCCGCGGGGGGCAGAACACCGGGGAGCTGTTTTTT. This gives the protein CASSISRGGQNTGELFF.